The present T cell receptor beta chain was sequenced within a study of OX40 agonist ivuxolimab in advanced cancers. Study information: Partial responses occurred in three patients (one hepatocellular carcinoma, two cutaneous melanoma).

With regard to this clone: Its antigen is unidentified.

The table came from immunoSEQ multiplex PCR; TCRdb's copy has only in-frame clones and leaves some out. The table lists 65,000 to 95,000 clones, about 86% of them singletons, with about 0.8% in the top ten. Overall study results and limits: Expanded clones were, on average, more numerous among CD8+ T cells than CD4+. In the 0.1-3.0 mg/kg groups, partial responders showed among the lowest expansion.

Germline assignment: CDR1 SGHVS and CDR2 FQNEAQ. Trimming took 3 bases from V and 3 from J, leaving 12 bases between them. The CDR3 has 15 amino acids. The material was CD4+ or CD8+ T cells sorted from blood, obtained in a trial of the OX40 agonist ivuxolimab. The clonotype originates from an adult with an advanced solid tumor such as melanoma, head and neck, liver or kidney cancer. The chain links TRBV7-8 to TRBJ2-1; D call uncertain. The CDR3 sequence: CASSFGLNHYNEQFF. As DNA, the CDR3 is TGTGCCAGCAGCTTTGGGCTCAACCACTACAATGAGCAGTTCTTC.